This is a list of T cell receptor beta chains from one sample in a study of beta chain features in type 1 diabetes. The data were produced by immunoSEQ multiplex PCR, yet TCRdb's version contains in-frame clones alone and is incomplete. The repertoire holds about 930,000 clones, with roughly 15% as singletons. Sequencing used naive CD4+ T cells from blood. The receptor set was obtained from a woman under 30 in good health. Both conserved end residues are part of each CDR3. A D gene is named only where the DNA matches it firmly. Clone size is stated in some rows and not others, as once, few, many or a class when expanded.

V	D	size	J	DNA	CDR3
TRBV28	-	-	TRBJ1-2	TGTGCCAGCAGTTTGTACAGAAGCTATAACTATGGCTACACCTTC	CASSLYRSYNYGYTF
TRBV5-1	-	few	TRBJ2-3	TGCGCCAGCAGAGCCTCATTAGACGTGAGCACAGATACGCAGTATTTT	CASRASLDVSTDTQYF
TRBV10-3	TRBD2	-	TRBJ2-7	TGTGCCATCAGTGAGTCTCTAGCGGGACGCTACGAGCAGTACTTC	CAISESLAGRYEQYF
TRBV7-9	-	few	TRBJ1-4	TGTGCCAGCAGCGGAGCGAGTGGGGGGTCTGGAAAACTGTTTTTT	CASSGASGGSGKLFF
TRBV2	-	-	TRBJ2-5	TGTGCCAGCAGTGAACCGGGACTTCCCAAGACCCAGTACTTC	CASSEPGLPKTQYF
TRBV5-4	-	few	TRBJ1-3	TGTGCCAGCAGCTTGGATTCGGTTCACTCTGGAAACACCATATATTTT	CASSLDSVHSGNTIYF
TRBV19	-	-	TRBJ2-5	TGTGCCAGTAGTGCGCCACAGGGAAACCAAGAGACCCAGTACTTC	CASSAPQGNQETQYF
TRBV6-1	TRBD2	few	TRBJ2-2	TGTGCCAGCAGTGAAGTGGCACTAGCGGGCACCGGGGAGCTGTTTTTT	CASSEVALAGTGELFF
TRBV7-9	TRBD1	-	TRBJ2-5	TGTGCCAGCAGCTCCGGGACAGGGAAAGAGACCCAGTACTTC	CASSSGTGKETQYF
TRBV7-9	-	few	TRBJ2-3	TGTGCCAGTAACGTAGCGGCCCCCGCAGATACGCAGTATTTT	CASNVAAPADTQYF
TRBV7-2	TRBD2	few	TRBJ2-3	TGTGCCAGCAGCCCTGGACTAGCCGCAGATACGCAGTATTTT	CASSPGLAADTQYF
TRBV18	-	few	TRBJ1-4	TGTGCCAGCTCACCACCGAACGCAGGACCTGCAACTAATGAAAAACTGTTTTTT	CASSPPNAGPATNEKLFF
TRBV28	-	few	TRBJ2-1	TGTGCCAGTAAACAGAATGAGCAGTTCTTC	CASKQNEQFF
TRBV6-1	TRBD2	-	TRBJ2-7	TGTGCCAGCCGGACTAGCGGCTCCTACGAGCAGTACTTC	CASRTSGSYEQYF
TRBV7-9	-	-	TRBJ2-3	TGTGCCAGCAGCTTACGGGAGACAGATACGCAGTATTTT	CASSLRETDTQYF
TRBV5-1	-	few	TRBJ2-3	TGCGCCAGCAGCTTTGGGACGTCTTTAAGCACAGATACGCAGTATTTT	CASSFGTSLSTDTQYF
TRBV2	TRBD2	-	TRBJ2-1	TGTGCCAGCAGTGAAAGTGCGGGAGGGGGTTACAATGAGCAGTTCTTC	CASSESAGGGYNEQFF
TRBV10-3	TRBD2	-	TRBJ2-7	TGTGCCATCAACCCTAGCGGGAGTCGCTACGAGCAGTACTTC	CAINPSGSRYEQYF
TRBV10-3	-	few	TRBJ1-2	TGTGCCATCACCCGAGGAGACCCTCAGGGCTACACCTTC	CAITRGDPQGYTF
TRBV7-2	TRBD2	-	TRBJ2-7	TGTGCCAGCAGCCGAATGCTAGCGGCCTTCTACGAGCAGTACTTC	CASSRMLAAFYEQYF
TRBV5-6	-	few	TRBJ2-4	TGTGCCAGCAGCTTGTTCATAGCCAAAAACATTCAGTACTTC	CASSLFIAKNIQYF
TRBV29-1	TRBD1	few	TRBJ1-1	TGCAGCGGGGGACAGGAAGGGGCAGAAGCTTTCTTT	CSGGQEGAEAFF
TRBV28	-	-	TRBJ2-1	TGTGCCAGCACTCCTACTTTCAGGGGCTCCTACAATGAGCAGTTCTTC	CASTPTFRGSYNEQFF
TRBV2	TRBD2	few	TRBJ2-7	TGTGCCAGCAGTTTCAGCGGGACTACTTCCTACGAGCAGTACTTC	CASSFSGTTSYEQYF
TRBV9	TRBD2	-	TRBJ2-3	TGTGCCAGCAGCGTAGGTGGACTAGCGGGAGTTGGAGCAGATACGCAGTATTTT	CASSVGGLAGVGADTQYF
TRBV9	TRBD2	-	TRBJ2-7	TGTGCCAGCAGCGTAGCAGCGGGAGGTTATGACGAGCAGTACTTC	CASSVAAGGYDEQYF
TRBV30	-	-	TRBJ1-5	TGTGCCTGGAGTGTCGTTTCTTTGGGGGGAAGCAATCAGCCCCAGCATTTT	CAWSVVSLGGSNQPQHF
TRBV18	-	few	TRBJ2-1	TGTGCCAGCTCCCTCCGAACCAAAAGGTTGGGCAATGAGCAGTTCTTC	CASSLRTKRLGNEQFF
TRBV5-1	TRBD1	few	TRBJ2-5	TGCGCCAGCAGCTTGGGGACAGGCTACCTAGAGACCCAGTACTTC	CASSLGTGYLETQYF
TRBV10-3	-	-	TRBJ1-3	TGTGCCATCAGTGGGGAACAGCGGCTTCACTCTGGAAACACCATATATTTT	CAISGEQRLHSGNTIYF
TRBV2	-	-	TRBJ1-4	TGTGCCAGCAGGTTAGGACTGACGAATGAAAAACTGTTTTTT	CASRLGLTNEKLFF
TRBV29-1	TRBD1	-	TRBJ1-1	TGCAGCTGCGGGACAGGGAACACTGAAGCTTTCTTT	CSCGTGNTEAFF
TRBV5-4	TRBD1	-	TRBJ2-5	TGTGCCAGCAGCCGTCCGACAGGGGGTCAAGAGACCCAGTACTTC	CASSRPTGGQETQYF
TRBV14	-	-	TRBJ1-4	TGTGCCAGCAGCCAAGATGGAGGAGGGTGGGGCGAAAAACTGTTTTTT	CASSQDGGGWGEKLFF
TRBV15	TRBD2	few	TRBJ2-7	TGTGCCACCAGCAGAGGACGGGCTAGCGGGACCTACGAGCAGTACTTC	CATSRGRASGTYEQYF
TRBV10-3	TRBD2	few	TRBJ2-1	TGTGCCATCAGGACGGGGAGGGGCTCCTACAATGAGCAGTTCTTC	CAIRTGRGSYNEQFF
TRBV29-1	-	few	TRBJ1-5	TGCAGCGTTCTTGGGGGGGCAGGGCAGCCCCAGCATTTT	CSVLGGAGQPQHF
TRBV4-2	-	-	TRBJ1-2	TGTGCCAGCAGCCGAACGGCGCCCAATGGCTACACCTTC	CASSRTAPNGYTF
TRBV5-1	TRBD1	few	TRBJ1-4	TGCGCCAGCAGTCGGGACAGTGCAACTAATGAAAAACTGTTTTTT	CASSRDSATNEKLFF
TRBV5-6	TRBD1	-	TRBJ1-1	TGTGCCAGCAAACCGCTTTCAGGGGGCTGGAACACTGAAGCTTTCTTT	CASKPLSGGWNTEAFF
TRBV28	-	few	TRBJ2-7	TGTGCCAGCAGTCTTCGGGAATACGAGCAGTACTTC	CASSLREYEQYF
TRBV4-1	TRBD1	-	TRBJ1-2	TGCGCCAGCAGCCACCAGGGGGTCCGGGGCTATGGCTACACCTTC	CASSHQGVRGYGYTF
TRBV28	TRBD1	-	TRBJ2-7	TGTGCCAGCAGGAATACAGGGGGTCTTGGGTCCTACGAGCAGTACTTC	CASRNTGGLGSYEQYF
TRBV18	-	-	TRBJ2-7	TGTGCCAGCTCACCACGGGCTCGGCCCGACGAGCAGTACTTC	CASSPRARPDEQYF
TRBV25-1	-	-	TRBJ2-5	TGTGCCAGCAGCGGGTACCAAGAGACCCAGTACTTC	CASSGYQETQYF
TRBV10-1	-	few	TRBJ2-1	TGCGCCAGCAGTGAGTCGAGGGGGACGCGGGAGGAGCAGTTCTTC	CASSESRGTREEQFF
TRBV5-1	-	-	TRBJ2-1	TGCGCCAGCAGTCCCGGTGATAGGAATGAGCAGTTCTTC	CASSPGDRNEQFF
TRBV28	-	-	TRBJ2-3	TGTGCCAGCAGCCGCACCGGAGGGTATTTGGCTACTAACACAGATACGCAGTATTTT	CASSRTGGYLATNTDTQYF
TRBV28	TRBD1	-	TRBJ2-4	TGTGCCAGCAGTCCGACAGGGTCCAGGAACATTCAGTACTTC	CASSPTGSRNIQYF
TRBV11-2	-	-	TRBJ2-3	TGTGCCAGCAGCTTAACTGCCAATACGCAGTATTTT	CASSLTANTQYF
TRBV10-3	-	few	TRBJ2-1	TGTGCCATCAAGGCAGGGACCTACAATGAGCAGTTCTTC	CAIKAGTYNEQFF
TRBV21-1	-	few	TRBJ2-7	TGTGCCAGCAGCGCGAACCGGGACAGGACCTCCTACGAGCAGTACTTC	CASSANRDRTSYEQYF
TRBV5-6	-	few	TRBJ2-2	TGTGCCAGCAGCCTCGACGTCAGACGCCCCGGGGAGCTGTTTTTT	CASSLDVRRPGELFF
TRBV7-2	-	-	TRBJ1-4	TGTGCCAGCAGCAAACCCGGGCCCCCCGCGAGTGAAAAACTGTTTTTT	CASSKPGPPASEKLFF
TRBV29-1	TRBD1	few	TRBJ1-1	TGCAGCGTTGAGGAGGGGGCGCGGAGTGAAGCTTTCTTT	CSVEEGARSEAFF